This is a list of T cell receptor beta chains from one sample in a study of shared clonotypes between healthy human individuals. Method: immunoSEQ multiplex PCR; TCRdb's copy keeps in-frame clones and lacks some. The data contain around 1.6 million clones, approximately 98% of them singletons. The sample comprised naive CD4+ T cells sorted from blood. These TCRs come from a man aged 30 to 45 in good health. Both conserved end residues are part of each CDR3.

TRBV7-4,CASSQTLPVRQSSTDTQYF
TRBV29-1,CSVARVGYEQYF
TRBV28,CASKFFRGPGTQYF
TRBV5-5,CASSFRTDSGYTF
TRBV21-1,CASTGFRGDSSYNEQFF
TRBV5-4,CASSSRAGMEETQYF
TRBV5-1,CASSFSGTGSFEQYF
TRBV6-6,CASTQPTGGSNQPQHF
TRBV5-4,CASSHGLAGVTGELFF
TRBV18,CASSPQGPYEQYF
TRBV7-9,CATTRVLNTGELFF
TRBV2,CASSEAGSGRAETQYF
TRBV28,CASSPPLAYQKLNTEAFF
TRBV28,CASSLPGRDTQYF
TRBV27,CASSPRGGRADTQYF
TRBV5-6,CASSLVVVETSYEQYF
TRBV6-1,CASRANQPQHF
TRBV7-9,CASSLALGEQFF
TRBV11-2,CASSLVGPGGGYTF
TRBV14,CASSQENGLAGEVGELFF
TRBV7-9,CASTPRLAGVWLTDNEQFF
TRBV7-9,CASSLQSGSGEQYF
TRBV14,CASSQDRGDEQYF
TRBV29-1,CSVGDTGELFF
TRBV10-1,CASSESPPGELFF
TRBV7-9,CASSYGTGFRGETQYF
TRBV29-1,CSGGRFGTSVTNNEQFF
TRBV6-6,CASSPRETSYEQYF
TRBV6-6,CASSLGTLYEQYF
TRBV7-8,CASSHDRLDQPQHF
TRBV29-1,CSVGAGGLYEQYF
TRBV5-8,CASSFLPTGQGGNQPQHF
TRBV7-2,CASSLALEQYF
TRBV2,CASSEGGPRETQYF
TRBV4-3,CASSQGVAVSYNEQFF
TRBV28,CASSLRTANTGELFF